The TCR beta chain described here comes from a study of siplizumab effects on memory and regulatory T cells. Profiling relied on immunoSEQ multiplex PCR, and the TCRdb table lists in-frame clones only, not all of them. The data show fewer than 120,000 clones, approximately 92% seen once. Per germline, CDR1 KGHSH and CDR2 LQKENI. This CDR3 is built from 13 residues. V lost 5 bases and J lost 2, with 7 bases in between. Sequenced material: CD4+ T cells sorted from blood. The chain couples TRBV18 to TRBJ2-1; no firm D call. The sequence was obtained from a human donor in good health. The CDR3 DNA follows: TGTGCCAGCTCAGCTCCTACCTACAATGAGCAGTTCTTC. Protein: CASSAPTYNEQFF.